Below, 27 T cell receptor beta chains from the same sample are listed, as sequenced in a study of tissue T cells after allogeneic stem cell transplantation. Profiling relied on immunoSEQ multiplex PCR, and the TCRdb table lists in-frame clones only, not all of them. In the table there are tens of thousands of clones, around nine tenths of which are singletons. This material consisted of blood, taken before transplantation. These receptors were collected from a woman between 35 and 75 years old who later had graft-versus-host disease after an allogeneic stem cell transplant.

The rearrangement uses TRBV5-6 and TRBJ2-5; D is uncertain. This CDR3 region has 13 residues. Trimming left V 0 bases short and J 1 base short, with 4 bases between. Germline loops: CDR1 SGHDT, CDR2 YYEEEE. The CDR3 region is CASSLGPQETQYF. The CDR3 DNA follows: TGTGCCAGCAGCTTGGGGCCCCAAGAGACCCAGTACTTC.

The gene calls are TRBV30 and TRBJ1-3; 9 nucleotides match TRBD1. The germline gives CDR1 GTSNPN, CDR2 SVGIG (reference sequence). V was clipped by 5 bases and J by 1 base; unmatched bases: 3. There are 14 residues in the CDR3. CDR3 coding DNA: TGTGCCTGGTATGGGACAGGGTCTGGAAACACCATATATTTT. Its translation is CAWYGTGSGNTIYF.

This clone was counted once. V and J are TRBV7-3 and TRBJ2-1; TRBD1 matches at 7 bases. CDR1 is SGHTA, CDR2 FQGTGA, per germline. Trimming removed 5 bases from V and 7 bases from J; junction bases left unmatched: 8. This CDR3 has 14 residues. This chain's CDR3 is CASSGPTTGNEQFF. The CDR3 DNA is TGTGCCAGCAGCGGGCCTACGACAGGGAATGAGCAGTTCTTC.

The V and J genes are TRBV7-8 and TRBJ1-6; a weak D match, TRBD1 (5 bases). Germline CDR1 SGHVS, CDR2 FQNEAQ. V lost 6 bases to trimming and J lost 1 base, with 7 bases between them. The CDR3 has 14 residues. The CDR3 protein is CASSRGSYNSPLHF. The CDR3 nucleotides are TGTGCCAGCAGTCGGGGGTCCTATAATTCACCCCTCCACTTT. Full variable domain (missing parts from reference TRBV7-8 and TRBJ1-6): GAGVSQSPRYKVAKRGQDVALRCDPISGHVSLFWYQQALGQGPEFLTYFQNEAQLDKSGLPSDRFFAERPEGSVSTLKIQRTQQEDSAVYLCASSRGSYNSPLHFGNGTRLTVT.

V is TRBV6-5 and J is TRBJ1-1, with D perhaps TRBD1 (6 bases). The CDR3 loop spans 14 amino acids. CDR1 and CDR2 (germline): MNHEY, SVGAGI. Trimming shortened V by 1 base and J by 1 base, and 7 bases separated the two germline ends. The CDR3 region has the DNA TGTGCCAGCAGTTACTTACAGGGGAACACTGAAGCTTTCTTT. Its translation: CASSYLQGNTEAFF.

The chain carries TRBV19 and TRBJ2-7; possibly TRBD1 or TRBD2 for D (5 bases each). The germline gives CDR1 LNHDA, CDR2 SQIVND (reference sequence). V shed 6 bases and J shed 0 bases, with 12 bases lying between them. The CDR3 sequence is 14 residues long. CDR3 residues: CASRPGPGSYEQYF. CDR3 DNA: TGTGCCAGTAGGCCGGGACCGGGCTCCTACGAGCAGTACTTC.

The V call is TRBV7-2, the J call TRBJ2-2; D gene ambiguous. The CDR3 is 15 residues long. V lost 1 base, J lost 5 bases, and 11 bases lay in between. The germline V gene has CDR1 SGHTA and CDR2 FQGNSA. The CDR3 DNA reads as TGTGCCAGCAGCTTAGTTGTGTCCACTACCGGGGAGCTGTTTTTT. Translated, it gives CASSLVVSTTGELFF.

This clone came up once. This chain connects TRBV7-9 to TRBJ1-2, with D tentatively TRBD1 (5 bases). V was cut by 5 bases and J by 4 bases, with 14 bases left in between. Germline V lookup: CDR1 SEHNR, CDR2 FQNEAQ (reference sequence). The CDR3 contains 14 residues. In nucleotides, the CDR3 is TGTGCCAGCAGCCTACCCCAGGGAGTCTATGGCTACACCTTC. This encodes CASSLPQGVYGYTF.

CDR3 loop: CACSDRESSYNSPLHF. The CDR3 DNA reads as TGTGCTTGCTCTGACAGGGAGAGCTCCTATAATTCACCCCTCCACTTT. The chain carries TRBV12-5 and TRBJ1-6, with 7 nucleotides matching TRBD1. The germline V gene encodes CDR1 LGHNT and CDR2 FRNRAP. The junction had 10 bases not matched to a gene; V was cut back by 11 bases and J by 0 bases. There are 16 residues in the CDR3.

The sample holds a few counts of this clone. The chain uses TRBV3-1 (or the pseudogene TRBV3-2) and TRBJ1-5, with D uncertain. The CDR3 is made up of 17 amino acids. Germline loops: CDR1 LGHDT, CDR2 YNNKEL (reference sequence). V lost 1 base to trimming and J lost 5 bases, with 18 bases between them. The CDR3 coding sequence is TGTGCCAGCAGCCAAGCTACGAGGGTAAGACATGATCAGCCCCAGCATTTT. Protein product: CASSQATRVRHDQPQHF.

The rearrangement links TRBV19 to TRBJ2-1; unclear D gene. CDR1 and CDR2 from the germline V gene are LNHDA and SQIVND (reference sequence). The V end was cut by 1 base, the J end by 8 bases, with 9 bases between. The CDR3 spans 13 residues. The CDR3: CASSIGIRDEQFF. For the CDR3, the DNA is TGTGCCAGTAGTATAGGGATTAGAGATGAGCAGTTCTTC. The full variable domain, with the rest looked up from reference TRBV19 and TRBJ2-1, is DGGITQSPKYLFRKEGQNVTLSCEQNLNHDAMYWYRQDPGQGLRLIYYSQIVNDFQKGDIAEGYSVSREKKESFPLTVTSAQKNPTAFYLCASSIGIRDEQFFGPGTRLTVL.

The rearrangement uses TRBV19 and TRBJ2-7; D tentatively reads TRBD1 or TRBD2 (5 bases each). With 4 bases removed from V and 2 bases from J, the gap between germline ends came to 18 bases. The CDR3 is 16 amino acids. CDR1 is LNHDA and CDR2 is SQIVND in the germline V gene (reference sequence). The CDR3 DNA follows: TGTGCCAGTAGTACACCTCGGGACGGGGCGACCTACGAGCAGTACTTC. Residues: CASSTPRDGATYEQYF.

The genes are TRBV6-2 or TRBV6-3 and TRBJ1-2; D unclear. The germline V and J ends were trimmed by 5 bases and 6 bases, with 13 bases remaining between them. Germline loops: CDR1 MNHEY, CDR2 SVGEGT. The CDR3 length is 13 residues. The CDR3 nucleotides read TGTGCCAGCAGTCATAGGACCGGCCATGGCTACACCTTC. Translating gives CASSHRTGHGYTF.

The gene calls are TRBV4-1 and TRBJ1-3; D gene unclear. The V end was cut by 5 bases, the J end by 1 base, with 9 bases between. The length of the CDR3 is 14 residues. Germline lookup yields CDR1 MGHRA and CDR2 YSYEKL. CDR3 nucleotide sequence: TGCGCCAGCAGCGGACTTCGTTCTGGAAACACCATATATTTT. This gives the protein CASSGLRSGNTIYF.

Remarks on this clone: The conserved phenylalanine or tryptophan is not found at the CDR3 terminus, so this likely reflects a read error. The limits of the CDR3 on the DNA are not certain, so only TCRdb's listed CDR3 is given. The rearrangement links TRBV12-2 to TRBJ2-7; the table's D call, TRBD2, was not checked against the DNA. TRBV12-2 is termed a pseudogene. Both ends counted, the CDR3 spans 11 residues. CDR3 region: CASRSPRAGSA.

This clone was picked up one time. The V call is TRBV5-1, the J call TRBJ2-7, with TRBD2 matching over 11 bases. CDR1 is SGHRS, CDR2 YFSETQ, per germline. Trimming at V came to 3 bases and at J to 3 bases, leaving 8 bases not matched to a gene. This CDR3 region has 16 residues. CDR3 sequence (DNA): TGCGCCAGCAGCTCATTAGCGGGAGGGCCTCTCTACGAGCAGTACTTC. Encoded protein: CASSSLAGGPLYEQYF. The whole variable domain, filled in from reference TRBV5-1 and TRBJ2-7, reads KAGVTQTPRYLIKTRGQQVTLSCSPISGHRSVSWYQQTPGQGLQFLFEYFSETQRNKGNFPGRFSGRQFSNSRSEMNVSTLELGDSALYLCASSSLAGGPLYEQYFGPGTRLTVT.

The rearrangement links TRBV21-1 to TRBJ2-2; the table gives TRBD1 as D, unverified against the DNA. TRBV21-1 is flagged as a pseudogene. The CDR3 length is 15 residues. In DNA form, the CDR3 reads TGTGCCAGCAGCACTCAGGTGCTTTTCGGCGGGGAGCTGTTTTTT. Amino acid sequence: CASSTQVLFGGELFF.

V is TRBV5-1 and J is TRBJ2-7; 9 bases are a match to TRBD1. V gave up 0 bases and J gave up 6 bases; unmatched junction bases: 7. The germline V gene has CDR1 SGHRS and CDR2 YFSETQ. The CDR3 length is 15 residues. The CDR3 nucleotides are TGCGCCAGCAGCTTGGGGGACAGGGCGACCGCCGAGCAGTACTTC. Translated: CASSLGDRATAEQYF. The full variable domain, in which reference TRBV5-1 and TRBJ2-7 provide the parts outside the CDR3, is KAGVTQTPRYLIKTRGQQVTLSCSPISGHRSVSWYQQTPGQGLQFLFEYFSETQRNKGNFPGRFSGRQFSNSRSEMNVSTLELGDSALYLCASSLGDRATAEQYFGPGTRLTVT.

This rearrangement joins TRBV3-1 (or the pseudogene TRBV3-2) to TRBJ2-7; possibly TRBD1 or TRBD2 for D (6 bases each). In germline, CDR1 is LGHDT, CDR2 YNNKEL (reference sequence). V lost 0 bases to trimming and J lost 3 bases, with 9 bases between them. The CDR3 spans 14 residues. The CDR3 protein is CASSQEGGYYEQYF. The CDR3, as DNA: TGTGCCAGCAGCCAAGAGGGGGGCTACTACGAGCAGTACTTC.

This clone was observed once. The CDR3 loop is CASSPLGNTEAFF. The CDR3 DNA is TGTGCCAGCAGCCCTCTGGGGAACACTGAAGCTTTCTTT. The gene calls are TRBV11-2 and TRBJ1-1; D not certain. Germline CDR1 is SGHAT and CDR2 is FQNNGV. V lost 5 bases, J lost 1 base, and 8 bases lay in between. The CDR3 sequence is 13 residues long. Using reference TRBV11-2 and TRBJ1-1 for the parts outside the CDR3, the full variable domain is EAGVAQSPRYKIIEKRQSVAFWCNPISGHATLYWYQQILGQGPKLLIQFQNNGVVDDSQLPKDRFSAERLKGVDSTLKIQPAKLEDSAVYLCASSPLGNTEAFFGQGTRLTVV.

The genes are TRBV4-3 and TRBJ1-1; tentatively, D is TRBD1 (6 bases). V lost 5 bases to trimming and J lost 0 bases, with 22 bases between them. The germline V gene encodes CDR1 LGHNA and CDR2 YSLEER. This CDR3 contains 18 residues. The CDR3 reads CASSVHPGHRVMNTEAFF. The CDR3 nucleotides read TGCGCCAGCAGCGTACACCCGGGGCACAGGGTCATGAACACTGAAGCTTTCTTT.

This chain links TRBV10-1 with TRBJ2-3; D is possibly TRBD2 (5 bases). Trimming removed 0 bases at V and 4 bases at J, with 17 bases between. In germline, CDR1 is WNHNN, CDR2 SYGVQD (reference sequence). This CDR3 has 17 residues. The CDR3 sequence: CASSESGGLHPSDTQYF. CDR3 coding DNA: TGCGCCAGCAGTGAGTCAGGTGGACTTCATCCTTCAGATACGCAGTATTTT.

V usage is TRBV9 and J usage is TRBJ1-2; D might be TRBD1 (5 bases). Trimming left V 0 bases short and J 7 bases short, with 13 bases between. The CDR3 length is 14 residues. CDR1 is SGDLS, CDR2 YYNGEE, per germline. The CDR3 spells CASSVDRTNSGYTF. CDR3 DNA sequence: TGTGCCAGCAGCGTAGATCGGACAAACAGTGGCTACACCTTC.

In this sample, this clone turned up a few times. This chain joins TRBV18 and TRBJ1-6, with 9 bases matching TRBD1. Germline V gene sequence: CDR1 KGHSH, CDR2 LQKENI. The J segment lost 7 bases and the V segment lost 6 bases, leaving 25 bases of the junction unmatched. CDR3 length equals 21 residues. The CDR3 region has the DNA TGTGCCAGCTCCAAAAATGGGCCGGGACAGGGCATAATAAAACAAAATTCACCCCTCCACTTT. Its protein is CASSKNGPGQGIIKQNSPLHF.

This clone was counted once. This sequence joins TRBV15 and TRBJ1-4; TRBD1 matches at 8 bases. Germline CDR1 reads LNHNV; CDR2 reads YYDKDF (reference sequence). Trimming cost V 3 bases and J 12 bases; bases outside gene matches: 3. The CDR3 contains 12 residues. The CDR3: CATSSGQGQLFF. The CDR3 DNA reads TGTGCCACCAGCAGCGGACAGGGCCAACTGTTTTTT.

The chain employs TRBV5-6 and TRBJ2-7; the D gene could be TRBD1 or TRBD2 (5 bases each). Per germline, CDR1 SGHDT and CDR2 YYEEEE. Trimming took 1 base from V and 5 from J, leaving 22 bases between them. The CDR3 length is 17 residues. The CDR3 DNA sequence: TGTGCCAGCAGCTTGTACTCTTTTGGGGGAAGTGTGGACGAGCAGTACTTC. The encoded protein is CASSLYSFGGSVDEQYF.

The chain uses TRBV5-1 and TRBJ1-1; D call uncertain. V was shortened by 1 base and J by 1 base, with 5 bases between the two germline ends. The CDR3 contains 13 residues. CDR1 and CDR2 from the germline V gene are SGHRS and YFSETQ. The CDR3 loop is CASSLFTNTEAFF. Written as DNA, the CDR3 is TGCGCCAGCAGCTTGTTCACGAACACTGAAGCTTTCTTT. Supplemented by reference TRBV5-1 and TRBJ1-1, the full variable domain reads KAGVTQTPRYLIKTRGQQVTLSCSPISGHRSVSWYQQTPGQGLQFLFEYFSETQRNKGNFPGRFSGRQFSNSRSEMNVSTLELGDSALYLCASSLFTNTEAFFGQGTRLTVV.